This paragraph covers one T cell receptor beta chain sequence. Its antigen is unknown. Replicate sorted-subset PCRs were loaded with around 200 ng DNA, tens of thousands of T cell genomes. Method: immunoSEQ multiplex PCR; TCRdb's copy keeps in-frame clones and lacks some. The table shows around 2.5 million clones, with 80% to 95% occurring only once. This sample was included in a study of shared clonotypes between healthy human individuals. Study-wide context: Donor composition was a couple of women and a few men, aged 18 to 49.

Study results and caveats: Sorted-subset sequencing was shown by rarefaction to be incomplete despite large depth.

Germline loops: CDR1 SGHAT, CDR2 FQNNGV. V gave up 5 bases and J gave up 7 bases; unmatched junction bases: 5. The CDR3 is made up of 14 amino acids. This clonotype was sampled from a young man in good health. Some clones in this sample may be carry-over from other donors' samples. The V and J genes are TRBV11-2 and TRBJ2-5, with 12 bases aligning to TRBD2. Sequences were obtained from naive CD4+ T cells from PBMCs. Described subset: CD45RA+ positively selected. The CDR3 loop reads CASSPLGLAGTQYF. CDR3 nucleotide sequence: TGTGCCAGCAGCCCACTGGGACTAGCGGGGACCCAGTACTTC.